These 22 T cell receptor beta chains share one sample of origin, sequenced in a study of shared clonotypes between healthy human individuals. TCRdb's table, derived via immunoSEQ multiplex PCR, lists solely in-frame clones and lacks some. The top ten hold around 1.7% of the sample, which has some 2.1 million clones, roughly 95% seen once. Positively selected for CCR7, the CD45RO-negative cells used as naive CD8 cells excluded terminally differentiated effector memory CD45RA+ cells. The sequencing input was naive CD8+ T cells from PBMCs. Receptors originate from a man younger than 35 in good health. Some clones in this sample may be carry-over from other donors' samples.

The CDR3: CASSLTRGQRDEQFF. CDR3 coding DNA: TGTGCCAGCAGCTTAACGAGAGGTCAGCGTGATGAGCAGTTCTTC. The V and J genes are TRBV7-3 and TRBJ2-1; D uncertain. The V gene's germline CDR1 is SGHTA and CDR2 FQGTGA. The CDR3 is 15 residues long. The V gene lost 0 bases and the J gene lost 8 bases, with 14 bases spanning the gap.

The chain links TRBV6-5 to TRBJ2-1; no clear D gene. V was trimmed by 4 bases and J by 0 bases, leaving 10 bases between them. Germline V gene sequence: CDR1 MNHEY, CDR2 SVGAGI. The CDR3 is 15 amino acids. The CDR3 DNA follows: TGTGCCAGCAGTTTTCAGCAAAGCTCCTACAATGAGCAGTTCTTC. This codes for CASSFQQSSYNEQFF.

V and J are TRBV29-1 and TRBJ2-7; 9 bases agree with TRBD1. Trimming removed 6 bases from V and 1 base from J; junction bases left unmatched: 10. The CDR3 has 15 amino acids. Germline values: CDR1 SQVTM, CDR2 ANQGSEA. CDR3 in DNA: TGCAGCGTGACAAGTGGACAGGGGCGATCCTACGAGCAGTACTTC. Translation gives CSVTSGQGRSYEQYF.

The gene calls are TRBV10-1 and TRBJ2-1; tentatively, D is TRBD1 (5 bases). The CDR3 length is 13 residues. The germline gives CDR1 WNHNN, CDR2 SYGVQD (reference sequence). Trimming stripped 3 bases from V and 3 bases from J, with 6 bases between. The CDR3 loop reads CASSDRVYNEQFF. The DNA for the CDR3 is TGCGCCAGCAGTGACAGGGTCTACAATGAGCAGTTCTTC.

This clone was counted a single time. The chain is built from TRBV28 and TRBJ2-3; 9 positions agree with TRBD2. The CDR3 length is 15 residues. V shed 10 bases, J shed 0 bases, and the junction held 8 bases outside the gene matches. The germline V gene has CDR1 MDHEN and CDR2 SYDVKM. CDR3 loop: CAILTSGTSTDTQYF. The CDR3 bases are TGTGCCATCCTGACTAGCGGAACTAGCACAGATACGCAGTATTTT.

CDR3 nucleotide sequence: TGTGCCAGCAGTTTAGGGCGTGGGTGGACAGAGCAGTTCTTC. Its protein is CASSLGRGWTEQFF. This chain uses TRBV27 with TRBJ2-1; D might be TRBD1 (5 bases). Trimming removed 2 bases at V and 10 bases at J, with 15 bases between. This CDR3 is built from 14 residues. Germline CDR1 is MNHEY and CDR2 is SMNVEV (reference sequence).

The chain couples TRBV29-1 to TRBJ2-3, with D uncertain. V lost 6 bases to trimming and J lost 2 bases, with 12 bases between them. Germline V lookup: CDR1 SQVTM, CDR2 ANQGSEA. The CDR3 is 13 residues long. CDR3 residues: CSVEQKVTDTQYF. CDR3 nucleotides: TGCAGCGTAGAACAGAAGGTCACAGATACGCAGTATTTT.

The table lists this clone with a count of one. J is TRBJ2-1 and V is TRBV6-5; D may be TRBD1 (6 bases). Per germline, CDR1 MNHEY and CDR2 SVGAGI. The CDR3 consists of 12 residues. V was pared by 6 bases and J by 15 bases, with 18 bases between. CDR3 nucleotide sequence: TGTGCCAGCAGCCAGCCCGGGACACCCCCGTTCTTC. It translates to CASSQPGTPPFF.

This clone has just one count. V usage is TRBV7-2 and J usage is TRBJ2-3; D is uncertain. Trimming removed 5 bases from V and 2 bases from J, with 5 bases in between. The CDR3 extends over 12 amino acids. CDR1 and CDR2 from the germline V gene are SGHTA and FQGNSA. CDR3 nucleotide sequence: TGTGCCAGCAGCCCATTCACAGATACGCAGTATTTT. Translated: CASSPFTDTQYF.

The genes are TRBV7-9 and TRBJ1-4, with D tentatively TRBD1 (5 bases). The CDR3 is 13 amino acids. Deletions cut 8 bases from V and 7 bases from J, with 14 bases between. CDR1 SEHNR and CDR2 FQNEAQ come from the germline V gene (reference sequence). CDR3 sequence: CASGQGFSEKLFF. CDR3 DNA: TGTGCCAGCGGGCAGGGTTTCAGTGAAAAACTGTTTTTT.

The chain uses TRBV9 and TRBJ2-5, with 7 bases identical to TRBD2. The V gene end was trimmed by 4 bases and the J gene end by 2 bases; junction bases not matched to a gene: 8. Germline values: CDR1 SGDLS, CDR2 YYNGEE. This CDR3 comprises 15 residues. The CDR3 reads CASSLGTTNQETQYF. DNA of the CDR3: TGTGCCAGCAGCCTCGGGACTACCAATCAAGAGACCCAGTACTTC.

This chain connects TRBV28 to TRBJ2-7; 8 nucleotides align to TRBD1. V was clipped by 0 bases and J by 3 bases; unmatched bases: 4. The CDR3 has 15 residues. The V gene's germline CDR1 is MDHEN and CDR2 SYDVKM. The CDR3 here is CASSLWGTGRYEQYF. As DNA, the CDR3 is TGTGCCAGCAGTTTATGGGGGACAGGACGCTACGAGCAGTACTTC.

This clone occurred once. The gene calls are TRBV4-3 and TRBJ1-2, with D possibly TRBD1 on 6 matching bases. This CDR3 spans 15 amino acids. Germline V gene data show CDR1 as LGHNA and CDR2 as YSLEER. Deletions cut 0 bases from V and 2 bases from J, with 10 bases between. CDR3 sequence reads: CASSQETGSNYGYTF. CDR3 coding DNA: TGCGCCAGCAGCCAAGAAACAGGGTCCAACTATGGCTACACCTTC.

The rearrangement uses TRBV10-3 and TRBJ1-1, with D tentatively TRBD1 (5 bases). The CDR3 contains 15 residues. Per the germline V gene, CDR1 is ENHRY and CDR2 is SYGVKD. V was clipped by 6 bases and J by 3 bases, with 17 bases between them. The CDR3 loop is CAISNPGHDHTEAFF. CDR3 in DNA: TGTGCCATCAGCAATCCCGGACACGATCACACTGAAGCTTTCTTT.

CDR3 sequence (DNA): TGTGCCAGCCTACCCGATTACGACGTACTGGGCTCTGGAAACACCATATATTTT. Encoded protein: CASLPDYDVLGSGNTIYF. This chain joins TRBV28 and TRBJ1-3; D gene unclear. V was clipped by 8 bases and J by 0 bases, with 23 bases between them. The germline CDR1 and CDR2 sequences are MDHEN and SYDVKM. The CDR3 runs 18 residues.

The chain employs TRBV27 and TRBJ2-1; 10 bases map to TRBD2. The trim removed 3 bases at V and 7 bases at J, leaving 6 bases unmatched. This CDR3 region has 15 residues. Germline CDR1 reads MNHEY; CDR2 reads SMNVEV (reference sequence). CDR3 region: CASSLGVSGRNEQFF. The CDR3 DNA follows: TGTGCCAGCAGTTTGGGTGTTAGCGGGAGGAATGAGCAGTTCTTC.

J is TRBJ2-7 and V is TRBV27, with D perhaps TRBD1 or TRBD2 (5 bases each). The CDR3 extends over 15 amino acids. Between the trimmed V and J ends, which lost 1 base and 6 bases, there was a span of 16 bases. Germline assignment: CDR1 MNHEY and CDR2 SMNVEV (reference sequence). The CDR3 loop reads CASSLYGTPSVEQYF. CDR3 DNA: TGTGCCAGCAGTTTATACGGGACCCCCAGCGTCGAGCAGTACTTC.

The chain links TRBV7-8 to TRBJ2-7, with D perhaps matching TRBD1 (5 bases). Trimming removed 5 bases from V and 1 base from J, with 21 bases in between. Germline V CDR1 and CDR2: SGHVS, FQNEAQ. The CDR3 covers 17 residues. The CDR3 spells CASSLLHTTEPSYEQYF. The CDR3 DNA follows: TGTGCCAGCAGCCTCTTGCACACGACAGAGCCTTCCTACGAGCAGTACTTC.

The CDR3 DNA sequence: TGTGCCAGCAGTTTATCGGTGGAGGGATATCAGCCCCAGCATTTT. Translated, it gives CASSLSVEGYQPQHF. The V and J genes are TRBV27 and TRBJ1-5; D uncertain. This CDR3 has 15 residues. Germline CDR1 and CDR2: MNHEY and SMNVEV (reference sequence). V was shortened by 0 bases and J by 5 bases, with 11 bases between the two germline ends.

To note about this clone: This sample also contains other DNA sequences that code for the same CDR3. The chain joins TRBV7-6 to TRBJ1-1, with a tentative D call TRBD1 (6 bases). CDR1 and CDR2 from the germline V gene are SGHVS and FNYEAQ. V was pared by 1 base and J by 5 bases, with 8 bases between. The CDR3 covers 13 residues. This CDR3 reads CASSLGQGTEAFF. For the CDR3, the DNA is TGTGCCAGCAGCTTAGGCCAGGGGACTGAAGCTTTCTTT.

Here the CDR3 reads CASSPHRGLAFSTDTQYF. The CDR3 region has the DNA TGTGCCAGCAGTCCCCACCGTGGACTGGCTTTCAGCACAGATACGCAGTATTTT. The V and J genes are TRBV28 and TRBJ2-3; possible D gene TRBD2, 5 bases. The CDR3 loop spans 18 amino acids. Germline values: CDR1 MDHEN, CDR2 SYDVKM. Trimming removed 5 bases from V and 0 bases from J, with 21 bases in between.

The J gene is TRBJ2-3, the V gene TRBV5-1; tentatively, D is TRBD2 (6 bases). Trimming removed 1 base at V and 6 bases at J, with 18 bases between. The CDR3 totals 16 residues. Germline CDR1 reads SGHRS; CDR2 reads YFSETQ. The CDR3, as DNA: TGCGCCAGCAGCTTGACGGCAGGGAGGTTCAGGGATACGCAGTATTTT. Protein: CASSLTAGRFRDTQYF.